The 30 T cell receptor beta chains below were found in one sample sequenced in a study of blood T cell repertoires in COVID-19. Clones were sequenced by immunoSEQ multiplex PCR, and TCRdb holds only the in-frame ones, with some missing. This table holds roughly 100,000 clones, 91% found once. The sample was peripheral blood. The origin of the receptors is a man between 50 and 59 years old with acute or convalescent COVID-19.

V and J are TRBV20-1 and TRBJ2-3; 9 nucleotides align to TRBD2. CDR3 length: 15 amino acids. Germline CDR1 reads DFQATT; CDR2 reads SNEGSKA (reference sequence). The V gene end was trimmed by 3 bases and the J gene end by 1 base; junction bases not matched to a gene: 5. The CDR3 protein is CSASSIAGGTDTQYF. The CDR3 nucleotides read TGCAGTGCTAGTAGCATAGCGGGGGGCACAGATACGCAGTATTTT.

This sequence joins TRBV7-9 and TRBJ2-2; tentative D call: TRBD1 (6 bases). CDR1 SEHNR and CDR2 FQNEAQ come from the germline V gene (reference sequence). The CDR3 sequence is 14 residues long. The V end lost 5 bases, the J end lost 8 bases, and 15 bases lay between the germline ends. CDR3 sequence reads: CASSDLTGIGELFF. The CDR3 bases are TGTGCCAGCAGCGATCTCACAGGGATAGGGGAGCTGTTTTTT.

The rearrangement links TRBV9 to TRBJ1-6; TRBD1 matches 7 bases. CDR3 size: 14 residues. Trimming cost V 3 bases and J 10 bases; bases outside gene matches: 7. Germline loops: CDR1 SGDLS, CDR2 YYNGEE. CDR3 residues: CASSEGQSNSPLHF. CDR3 coding DNA: TGTGCCAGCAGCGAGGGACAGAGTAACTCACCCCTCCACTTT.

This chain uses TRBV5-1 with TRBJ2-2; 7 nucleotides agree with TRBD1. After removal of 2 bases from V and 4 bases from J, the junction contained 5 bases not matched to a gene. The CDR3 spans 15 residues. Germline loops: CDR1 SGHRS, CDR2 YFSETQ. The CDR3 DNA sequence: TGCGCCAGCAGCTTCGACAGGGTAGCCACCGGGGAGCTGTTTTTT. It encodes CASSFDRVATGELFF.

The CDR3 sequence is CASSDPGNNEQFF. CDR3 DNA sequence: TGTGCCAGCAGTGACCCAGGGAACAATGAGCAGTTCTTC. The V call is TRBV7-6, the J call TRBJ2-1; tentative D call: TRBD1 (5 bases). The CDR3 sequence is 13 residues long. Trimming stripped 6 bases from V and 5 bases from J, with 11 bases between. Germline values: CDR1 SGHVS, CDR2 FNYEAQ.

The chain links TRBV12-3 or TRBV12-4 to TRBJ2-7; no clear D. This CDR3 is built from 11 residues. V lost 1 base and J 6 bases, leaving 4 bases between the germline ends. CDR3 protein: CASSLGSEQYF. As DNA, the CDR3 is TGTGCCAGCAGTTTAGGTAGCGAGCAGTACTTC.

Here the CDR3 DNA reads TGTGCCAGCGGGCAGGGGCAACAGCCCCAGCATTTT. Residues: CASGQGQQPQHF. This chain uses TRBV6-5 with TRBJ1-5; perhaps TRBD1 as D (6 bases). The CDR3 loop spans 12 amino acids. Germline CDR1 MNHEY, CDR2 SVGAGI. V was pared by 8 bases and J by 7 bases, with 12 bases between.

This sequence joins TRBV9 and TRBJ2-1; D is unclear. This CDR3 is built from 14 residues. Germline values: CDR1 SGDLS, CDR2 YYNGEE. V was cut by 1 base and J by 5 bases, with 10 bases left in between. CDR3 amino acids: CASSVTLGHNEQFF. CDR3 in DNA: TGTGCCAGCAGCGTAACCTTGGGCCACAATGAGCAGTTCTTC.

The V call is TRBV10-3, the J call TRBJ1-4, with TRBD1 as a possible D gene (6 bases). This CDR3 is built from 13 residues. V was pared by 9 bases and J by 0 bases, with 8 bases between. Germline V CDR1 and CDR2: ENHRY, SYGVKD. CDR3 in amino acids: CAIRGSTNEKLFF. The CDR3 bases are TGTGCCATAAGGGGGTCAACTAATGAAAAACTGTTTTTT.

The chain recombines TRBV7-2 with TRBJ1-2; a possible D gene is TRBD1 (6 bases). The CDR3 consists of 16 residues. Germline V gene lookup returns CDR1 SGHTA and CDR2 FQGNSA. V gave up 0 bases and J gave up 2 bases, with 13 bases separating them. The CDR3 loop reads CASSLALGQNNYGYTF. DNA of the CDR3: TGTGCCAGCAGCTTAGCGCTAGGACAGAACAACTATGGCTACACCTTC.

The genes are TRBV19 and TRBJ1-1; TRBD1 aligns across 9 bases. This CDR3 is 12 amino acids long. Germline CDR1 reads LNHDA; CDR2 reads SQIVND (reference sequence). V trimming: 10 bases; J trimming: 4 bases; junction bases outside the gene matches: 4. DNA of the CDR3: TGTGCCACCTCGACAGGGGGCACTGAAGCTTTCTTT. As protein: CATSTGGTEAFF. The entire variable domain, with the rest obtained from reference TRBV19 and TRBJ1-1, is as follows: DGGITQSPKYLFRKEGQNVTLSCEQNLNHDAMYWYRQDPGQGLRLIYYSQIVNDFQKGDIAEGYSVSREKKESFPLTVTSAQKNPTAFYLCATSTGGTEAFFGQGTRLTVV.

The chain has TRBV6-5 and TRBJ1-4; tentative D call: TRBD1 (6 bases). The length of the CDR3 is 15 residues. The V end was cut by 9 bases, the J end by 4 bases, with 18 bases between. CDR1 MNHEY and CDR2 SVGAGI come from the germline V gene. CDR3: CASHTGGALNEKLFF. DNA for the CDR3: TGTGCCAGTCACACTGGGGGGGCGCTTAATGAAAAACTGTTTTTT.

J is TRBJ1-1 and V is TRBV30, with D perhaps matching TRBD1 (6 bases). The V end was cut by 3 bases, the J end by 1 base, with 12 bases between. The CDR3 has 14 amino acids. Germline loops: CDR1 GTSNPN, CDR2 SVGIG (reference sequence). CDR3 residues: CAWSIGTKNTEAFF. The DNA of the CDR3 is TGTGCCTGGAGCATAGGGACAAAGAACACTGAAGCTTTCTTT.

The CDR3 region is CASSLAEDRIRETQYF. CDR3 DNA: TGCGCCAGCAGCTTGGCCGAGGACAGGATTCGGGAGACCCAGTACTTC. The V call is TRBV5-1, the J call TRBJ2-5; 7 positions agree with TRBD1. V was clipped by 0 bases and J by 5 bases; unmatched bases: 10. This CDR3 is built from 16 residues. Germline V gives CDR1 SGHRS, CDR2 YFSETQ.

The rearrangement links TRBV15 to TRBJ2-1; D may be TRBD2 (5 bases). This CDR3 has 14 residues. Germline CDR1 is LNHNV and CDR2 is YYDKDF (reference sequence). Between the trimmed V and J ends, which lost 8 bases and 0 bases, there was a span of 11 bases. Here the CDR3 reads CATRLGSSYNEQFF. CDR3 bases: TGTGCCACCCGCCTGGGGAGCTCCTACAATGAGCAGTTCTTC. Filled out from reference TRBV15 and TRBJ2-1, the complete variable domain reads DAMVIQNPRYQVTQFGKPVTLSCSQTLNHNVMYWYQQKSSQAPKLLFHYYDKDFNNEADTPDNFQSRRPNTSFCFLDIRSPGLGDTAMYLCATRLGSSYNEQFFGPGTRLTVL.

The rearrangement links TRBV7-2 to TRBJ2-1; TRBD1 is a possible D gene (6 bases). Germline CDR1 reads SGHTA; CDR2 reads FQGNSA. Trimming took 5 bases from V and 13 from J, leaving 21 bases between them. The CDR3 runs to 14 residues. CDR3 coding DNA: TGTGCCAGCAGCCGGCAGCAGGGCCCCAGGGGACAGTTCTTC. It codes for CASSRQQGPRGQFF.

This chain uses TRBV3-1 (or the pseudogene TRBV3-2) with TRBJ2-7; TRBD2 matches at 7 bases. Looked up from germline, CDR1 is LGHDT and CDR2 is YNNKEL (reference sequence). The CDR3 is 17 residues long. V was clipped by 0 bases and J by 4 bases; unmatched bases: 12. CDR3 coding DNA: TGTGCCAGCAGCCAAGAGCCCCGGGGGAGGGCCGGGTACGAGCAGTACTTC. Translation: CASSQEPRGRAGYEQYF.

The chain recombines TRBV30 with TRBJ2-1; a possible D gene is TRBD2 (5 bases). With 7 bases removed from V and 10 bases from J, the gap between germline ends came to 17 bases. The CDR3 is made up of 12 amino acids. CDR1 and CDR2 (germline): GTSNPN, SVGIG (reference sequence). In nucleotides, the CDR3 is TGTGCCTACGGACTCTTCTCGAGGGAGCAGTTCTTC. Translated, it gives CAYGLFSREQFF.

The chain is built from TRBV12-3 or TRBV12-4 and TRBJ1-2; D is unresolved. The CDR3 contains 12 residues. The V gene lost 8 bases and the J gene lost 1 base, with 8 bases spanning the gap. CDR3 protein: CASATDNYGYTF. In DNA, the CDR3 is TGTGCCAGCGCTACAGATAACTATGGCTACACCTTC.

The J gene is TRBJ1-2, the V gene TRBV3-1 (or the pseudogene TRBV3-2), with TRBD1 matching 10 bases. Germline loops: CDR1 LGHDT, CDR2 YNNKEL (reference sequence). The V gene end was trimmed by 1 base and the J gene end by 8 bases; junction bases not matched to a gene: 4. This CDR3 comprises 14 residues. CDR3 nucleotides: TGTGCCAGCAGCCAAGGGGGACAGGGGATCGGCTACACCTTC. It translates to CASSQGGQGIGYTF.

The rearrangement joins TRBV5-1 to TRBJ1-4, with 11 bases fitting TRBD1. The CDR3 loop spans 15 amino acids. J lost 8 bases, V lost 4 bases, and 7 bases had no gene match. Germline V gives CDR1 SGHRS, CDR2 YFSETQ. The CDR3: CASSLRTGGAEKLFF. As DNA, the CDR3 is TGCGCCAGCAGCCTAAGGACAGGGGGCGCGGAAAAACTGTTTTTT.

This clone is a singleton in its sample. This chain connects TRBV18 to TRBJ2-1; TRBD2 aligns across 7 bases. The germline V gene has CDR1 KGHSH and CDR2 LQKENI. After removal of 3 bases from V and 5 bases from J, the junction contained 7 bases not matched to a gene. The CDR3 is 15 residues long. This chain's CDR3 is CASSPNVGGDNEQFF. The CDR3 coding sequence is TGTGCCAGCTCACCCAACGTTGGGGGGGACAATGAGCAGTTCTTC.

The chain links TRBV4-3 to TRBJ2-3, with D unresolved. Trimming removed 2 bases at V and 0 bases at J, with 9 bases between. Germline V gene lookup returns CDR1 LGHNA and CDR2 YSLEER. The CDR3 has 15 amino acids. The CDR3 DNA follows: TGCGCCAGCAGCCAAAACTCACCTAGCACAGATACGCAGTATTTT. This sequence encodes CASSQNSPSTDTQYF.

This rearrangement joins TRBV19 to TRBJ1-1; D ambiguous. Germline CDR1 is LNHDA and CDR2 is SQIVND (reference sequence). V was cut by 6 bases and J by 2 bases, with 7 bases left in between. CDR3 length equals 12 residues. The CDR3 nucleotides are TGTGCCAGTAGGAACTATAACACTGAAGCTTTCTTT. Encoded protein: CASRNYNTEAFF.

As concerns this clone: This CDR3 is also generated by other DNA sequences in the sample. The chain combines TRBV5-5 with TRBJ2-2; TRBD1 might be the D (6 bases). Trimming cost V 0 bases and J 7 bases, with 10 bases left between them. Per the germline V gene, CDR1 is SGHKS and CDR2 is YYEKEE (reference sequence). The CDR3 has 14 amino acids. The CDR3 region has the DNA TGTGCCAGCAGCTTGGCAGGGGTAGGCGGGGAGCTGTTTTTT. Residues: CASSLAGVGGELFF.

The CDR3 spells CASRQGHLETQYF. CDR3 bases: TGTGCCAGCAGGCAGGGACACTTGGAGACCCAGTACTTC. This chain connects TRBV25-1 to TRBJ2-5, with D perhaps TRBD1 (6 bases). In germline, CDR1 is MGHDK, CDR2 SYGVNS. This CDR3 comprises 13 residues. Trimming pared 6 bases from V and 5 bases from J, leaving 13 bases between.

DNA for the CDR3: TGTGCCAGCAGCCAAGGGGCCTCCCCCAGAGAGCAGTTCTTC. Its translation is CASSQGASPREQFF. This rearrangement joins TRBV3-1 (or the pseudogene TRBV3-2) to TRBJ2-1; D is unclear. CDR1 LGHDT and CDR2 YNNKEL come from the germline V gene (reference sequence). This CDR3 spans 14 amino acids. The V gene lost 1 base and the J gene lost 10 bases, with 14 bases spanning the gap.

The chain carries TRBV10-3 and TRBJ1-1; TRBD1 matches 7 bases. The CDR3 is 15 residues long. V was clipped by 6 bases and J by 0 bases; unmatched bases: 7. Germline-derived CDR1 and CDR2 are ENHRY and SYGVKD. The CDR3 nucleotides are TGTGCCATCAGAACAGGGGCCGCCATGAACACTGAAGCTTTCTTT. This encodes CAIRTGAAMNTEAFF.

The chain carries TRBV11-2 and TRBJ2-7; 7 bases are shared with TRBD2. CDR1 and CDR2 from the germline V gene are SGHAT and FQNNGV. V lost 1 base to trimming and J lost 6 bases; unmatched junction nucleotides: 12. This CDR3 contains 16 residues. The CDR3 region is CASSLGQPMWGGEQYF. In DNA, the CDR3 is TGTGCCAGCAGCTTAGGTCAGCCCATGTGGGGGGGCGAGCAGTACTTC.

This rearrangement joins TRBV12-3 or TRBV12-4 to TRBJ1-4; possible D gene TRBD1, 6 bases. This CDR3 spans 13 amino acids. The V end lost 7 bases, the J end lost 8 bases, and 14 bases lay between the germline ends. CDR3 in DNA: TGTGCCAGCATGGGGGGGCCCAGGGAAAAACTGTTTTTT. It translates to CASMGGPREKLFF.